This is a list of T cell receptor beta chains from one sample in a study of OX40 agonist ivuxolimab in advanced cancers. The repertoire was sequenced with immunoSEQ multiplex PCR; TCRdb's copy has only in-frame clones and lacks some. Here the sample spans tens of thousands of clones, 88% being singletons. Sequences were derived from CD4+ or CD8+ T cells sorted from blood, sampled in a trial of the OX40 agonist ivuxolimab. Receptors were obtained from an adult with an advanced solid tumor such as melanoma, head and neck, liver or kidney cancer. The CDR3 runs from the conserved cysteine through the conserved F or W. A D gene is named only where the DNA matches it firmly. Not all rows give a size; the values are once, few, many and, for expanded clones, a class.

TRBJ2-6 - once TRBV7-8 CASSFIRVSGANVLTF TGTGCCAGCAGCTTTATCAGAGTCTCTGGGGCCAACGTCCTGACTTTC
TRBJ1-4 - - TRBV7-3 CASRPTGYGEKLFF TGTGCCAGCAGACCAACAGGTTACGGTGAAAAACTGTTTTTT
TRBJ2-5 TRBD2 - TRBV5-5 CASSFGLVETQYF TGTGCCAGCAGCTTCGGACTAGTGGAGACCCAGTACTTC
TRBJ2-7 TRBD1 - TRBV5-4 CASSWGGTGEGEQYF TGTGCCAGCAGCTGGGGGGGGACAGGGGAAGGCGAGCAGTACTTC
TRBJ2-7 - - TRBV6-6 CASSYSELAYEQYF TGTGCCAGCAGTTACTCGGAACTAGCTTACGAGCAGTACTTC
TRBJ2-7 - - TRBV20-1 CSARAQWEQYF TGCAGTGCTAGGGCCCAGTGGGAGCAGTACTTC
TRBJ1-2 - - TRBV7-3 CASSLEGTTPYGYTF TGTGCCAGCAGCTTAGAGGGCACCACACCCTATGGCTACACCTTC
TRBJ1-1 - - TRBV5-1 CASSFRPENPEAFF TGCGCCAGCAGCTTCAGGCCAGAGAACCCTGAAGCTTTCTTT
TRBJ2-4 TRBD2 - TRBV10-3 CAAGREENIQYF TGTGCCGCCGGGCGGGAGGAAAACATTCAGTACTTC
TRBJ2-2 TRBD1 - TRBV5-1 CASSLGTEVYTGELFF TGCGCCAGCAGCTTAGGGACAGAAGTTTACACCGGGGAGCTGTTTTTT
TRBJ2-5 - - TRBV4-3 CASSQDAATQETQYF TGCGCCAGCAGCCAAGATGCTGCCACCCAAGAGACCCAGTACTTC
TRBJ2-1 - - TRBV20-1 CSASEDNEQFF TGCAGTGCTAGTGAGGACAATGAGCAGTTCTTC
TRBJ2-3 - - TRBV19 CASSIQWGGTDTQYF TGTGCCAGTAGTATCCAGTGGGGGGGCACAGATACGCAGTATTTT
TRBJ2-5 TRBD2 - TRBV4-1 CASSQGGLAGNRQTQYF TGCGCCAGCAGCCAAGGGGGCCTAGCGGGGAATAGGCAGACCCAGTACTTC
TRBJ2-7 - - TRBV9 CASSNSRREQYF TGTGCCAGCAGTAATAGTAGGCGCGAGCAGTACTTC
TRBJ2-2 - - TRBV10-2 CAVRDPKNTGELFF TGCGCCGTCAGGGACCCAAAGAACACCGGGGAGCTGTTTTTT
TRBJ1-2 - - TRBV4-1 CASSQSPGELYSYTF TGCGCCAGCAGCCAGTCCCCGGGGGAACTCTACAGCTACACCTTC
TRBJ2-2 - - TRBV19 CASSIQGYGELFF TGTGCCAGTAGTATACAGGGTTACGGGGAGCTGTTTTTT
TRBJ1-1 - once TRBV2 CASNKGRMNTEAFF TGTGCCAGCAATAAAGGACGTATGAACACTGAAGCTTTCTTT
TRBJ2-7 - - TRBV5-1 CASSFISGSYEQYF TGCGCCAGCAGCTTCATAAGTGGGAGTTACGAGCAGTACTTC
TRBJ2-5 - - TRBV18 CASSPGWGRSETQYF TGTGCCAGCTCACCTGGGTGGGGGCGTTCAGAGACCCAGTACTTC
TRBJ2-2 - - TRBV7-3 CASSLIGNRDGELFF TGTGCCAGCAGCTTAATAGGGAACCGGGACGGGGAGCTGTTTTTT
TRBJ1-2 - - TRBV6-6 CASLKGNYGYTF TGTGCCTCCCTAAAAGGGAACTATGGCTACACCTTC
TRBJ2-1 TRBD1 - TRBV10-3 CAISEWTGADYWQFF TGTGCCATCAGTGAGTGGACAGGGGCCGACTATTGGCAGTTCTTC
TRBJ2-2 TRBD1 - TRBV25-1 CASSDPGQAHTGELFF TGTGCCAGCAGTGACCCGGGACAGGCCCACACCGGGGAGCTGTTTTTT
TRBJ2-3 TRBD1 - TRBV18 CASSLSQGDYTDTQYF TGTGCCAGCTCACTCTCACAGGGGGATTACACAGATACGCAGTATTTT
TRBJ2-1 - - TRBV20-1 CSASVHEQFF TGCAGTGCTAGCGTCCATGAGCAGTTCTTC
TRBJ1-4 - - TRBV6-1 CASSEVGGTILSNEKLFF TGTGCCAGCAGTGAAGTTGGAGGGACGATCCTATCTAATGAAAAACTGTTTTTT
TRBJ1-1 TRBD1 - TRBV29-1 CSVPQGPDTEAFF TGCAGCGTTCCACAGGGGCCCGACACTGAAGCTTTCTTT
TRBJ2-7 TRBD2 - TRBV25-1 CASSGPNGWGGYEQYF TGTGCCAGCAGTGGTCCTAATGGGTGGGGGGGCTACGAGCAGTACTTC
TRBJ2-2 - - TRBV11-3 CASSLGQGASGELFF TGTGCCAGCAGTTTGGGCCAGGGTGCCTCCGGGGAGCTGTTTTTT
TRBJ1-1 - few TRBV5-4 CASTRTATTGTEAFF TGTGCCAGCACTCGGACAGCGACCACAGGCACTGAAGCTTTCTTT
TRBJ2-5 - - TRBV5-4 CASSPVGRETQYF TGTGCCAGCAGCCCAGTTGGTCGGGAGACCCAGTACTTC
TRBJ2-2 TRBD2 - TRBV10-3 CAISGREGTGELFF TGTGCCATCAGTGGCAGGGAGGGTACCGGGGAGCTGTTTTTT
TRBJ2-2 - - TRBV11-3 CASSPGSGGLQDTGELFF TGTGCCAGCAGCCCCGGAAGTGGGGGTCTCCAGGACACCGGGGAGCTGTTTTTT
TRBJ2-7 TRBD1 - TRBV18 CASSPSTGPHSSYEQYF TGTGCCAGCTCACCATCGACAGGGCCACATAGCTCCTACGAGCAGTACTTC
TRBJ2-3 - - TRBV5-6 CASSQVSSTDTQYF TGTGCCAGCAGTCAGGTTTCAAGCACAGATACGCAGTATTTT
TRBJ1-5 - - TRBV7-2 CASSLGVGADRPQHF TGTGCCAGCAGCTTAGGGGTTGGGGCGGACCGGCCCCAGCATTTT
TRBJ2-2 TRBD1 - TRBV11-3 CASSLSSGGSGELFF TGTGCCAGCAGCTTAAGTTCAGGGGGCAGCGGGGAGCTGTTTTTT
TRBJ2-2 - - TRBV2 CASTLGSANTGELFF TGTGCCAGCACCTTGGGGAGCGCGAACACCGGGGAGCTGTTTTTT
TRBJ2-5 TRBD1 - TRBV7-9 CASSFGQGQETQYF TGTGCCAGCAGCTTCGGACAGGGCCAAGAGACCCAGTACTTC
TRBJ1-2 TRBD1 - TRBV18 CASSRDRDGYTF TGTGCCAGCTCACGGGACAGGGACGGCTACACCTTC
TRBJ1-3 - - TRBV27 CASSLSRLSGNTIYF TGTGCCAGCAGTTTATCCCGTCTCTCTGGAAACACCATATATTTT
TRBJ2-3 - - TRBV5-1 CASRNSGTDTQYF TGCGCCAGCAGAAACAGCGGCACAGATACGCAGTATTTT
TRBJ1-2 - - TRBV7-2 CASSPRQLGGYTF TGTGCCAGCAGCCCGAGACAGTTGGGTGGCTACACCTTC
TRBJ1-5 - - TRBV11-2 CASSETGINQPQHF TGTGCCAGCAGTGAGACAGGTATCAATCAGCCCCAGCATTTT